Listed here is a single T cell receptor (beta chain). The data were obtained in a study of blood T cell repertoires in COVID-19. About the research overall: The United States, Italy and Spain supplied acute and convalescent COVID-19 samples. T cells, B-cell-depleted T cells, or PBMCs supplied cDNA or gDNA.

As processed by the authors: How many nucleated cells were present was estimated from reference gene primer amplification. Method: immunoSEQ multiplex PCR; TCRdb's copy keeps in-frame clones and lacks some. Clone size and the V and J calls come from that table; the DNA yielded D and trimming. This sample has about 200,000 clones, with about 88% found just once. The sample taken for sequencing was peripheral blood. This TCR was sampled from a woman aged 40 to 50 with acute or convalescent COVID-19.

CDR3 amino acids: CASSPGGSNQPQHF. In DNA, the CDR3 is TGTGCCAGTAGTCCAGGGGGTAGCAATCAGCCCCAGCATTTT. The chain carries TRBV19 and TRBJ1-5; 7 positions match TRBD1. CDR3 length equals 14 residues. With V trimmed by 5 bases and J by 0 bases, 1 base remained unmatched. Germline values: CDR1 LNHDA, CDR2 SQIVND (reference sequence).